Sequencing of this T cell receptor (beta chain) was carried out in a study of early T cells in non-severe SARS-CoV-2 infection. Study-level information: Chains were unpaired, as sequencing was done on bulk RNA from unsorted whole blood.

Unique molecular identifiers were affixed to single, distinct cDNA molecules. MiXCR was run by TCRdb on the 5' RACE reads, yielding one entry per CDR3 protein. The data show tens of thousands of distinct CDR3 sequences, around an eighth seen once. Points on this clonotype: As yet, its antigen is unknown.

Whole-study results and caveats: There was a bias toward anti-spike CD8 responses in VDJdb matching, which missed private and CD4 specificities.

CDR1 is SGHRS, CDR2 YFSETQ, per germline. The CDR3 is made up of 14 amino acids. The V end was cut by 4 bases, the J end by 0 bases, with 11 bases between. The specimen sequenced was whole blood. The chain couples TRBV5-1 to TRBJ2-7; possible D gene TRBD1, 5 bases. The receptor comes from an adult who was a healthcare worker with PCR-confirmed SARS-CoV-2 infection or an uninfected control (not recorded which). The chain's CDR3 is CASSPNRRSYEQYF. CDR3 coding DNA: TGCGCCAGCAGCCCCAACAGGCGCTCCTACGAGCAGTACTTC.